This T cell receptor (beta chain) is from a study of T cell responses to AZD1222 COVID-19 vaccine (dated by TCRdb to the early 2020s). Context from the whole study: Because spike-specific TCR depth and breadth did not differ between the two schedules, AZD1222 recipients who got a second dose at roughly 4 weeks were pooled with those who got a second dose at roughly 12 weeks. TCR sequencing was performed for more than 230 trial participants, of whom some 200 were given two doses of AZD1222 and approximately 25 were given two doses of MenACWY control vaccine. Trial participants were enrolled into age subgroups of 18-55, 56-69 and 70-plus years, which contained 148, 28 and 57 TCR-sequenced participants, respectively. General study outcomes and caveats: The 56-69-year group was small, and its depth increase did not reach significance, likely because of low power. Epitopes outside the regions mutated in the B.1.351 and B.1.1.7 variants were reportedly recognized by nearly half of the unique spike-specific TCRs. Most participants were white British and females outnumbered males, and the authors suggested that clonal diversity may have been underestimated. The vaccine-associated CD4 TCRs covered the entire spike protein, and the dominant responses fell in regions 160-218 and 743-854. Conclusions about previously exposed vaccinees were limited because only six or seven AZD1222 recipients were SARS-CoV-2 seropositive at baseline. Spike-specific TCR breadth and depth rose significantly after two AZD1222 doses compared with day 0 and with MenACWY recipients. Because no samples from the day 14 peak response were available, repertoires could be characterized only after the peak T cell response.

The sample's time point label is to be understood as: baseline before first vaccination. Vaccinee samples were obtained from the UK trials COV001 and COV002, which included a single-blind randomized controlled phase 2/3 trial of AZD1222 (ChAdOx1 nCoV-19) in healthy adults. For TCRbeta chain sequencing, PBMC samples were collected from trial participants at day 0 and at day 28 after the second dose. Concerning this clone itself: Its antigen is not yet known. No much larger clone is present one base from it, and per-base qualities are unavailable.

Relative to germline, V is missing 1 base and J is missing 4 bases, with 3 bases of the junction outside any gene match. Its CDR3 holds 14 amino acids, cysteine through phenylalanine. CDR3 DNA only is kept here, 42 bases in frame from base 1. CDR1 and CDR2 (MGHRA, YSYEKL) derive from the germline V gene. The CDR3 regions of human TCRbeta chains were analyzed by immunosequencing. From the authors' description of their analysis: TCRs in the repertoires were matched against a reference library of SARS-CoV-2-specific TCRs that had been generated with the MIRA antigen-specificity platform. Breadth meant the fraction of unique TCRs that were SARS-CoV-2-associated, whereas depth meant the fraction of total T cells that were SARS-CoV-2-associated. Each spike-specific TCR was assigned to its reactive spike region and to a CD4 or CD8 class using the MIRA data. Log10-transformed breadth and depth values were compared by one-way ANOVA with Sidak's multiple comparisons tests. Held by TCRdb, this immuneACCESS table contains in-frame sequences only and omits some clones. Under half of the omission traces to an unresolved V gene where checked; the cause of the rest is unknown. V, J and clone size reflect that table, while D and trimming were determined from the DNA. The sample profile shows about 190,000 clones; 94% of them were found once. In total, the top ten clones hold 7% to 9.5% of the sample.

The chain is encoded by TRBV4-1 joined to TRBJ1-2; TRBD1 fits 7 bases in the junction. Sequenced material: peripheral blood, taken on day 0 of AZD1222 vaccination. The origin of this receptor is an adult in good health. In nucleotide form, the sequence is TGCGCCAGCAGCCAAGGGGACAGCGCCTATGGCTACACCTTC. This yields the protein CASSQGDSAYGYTF.